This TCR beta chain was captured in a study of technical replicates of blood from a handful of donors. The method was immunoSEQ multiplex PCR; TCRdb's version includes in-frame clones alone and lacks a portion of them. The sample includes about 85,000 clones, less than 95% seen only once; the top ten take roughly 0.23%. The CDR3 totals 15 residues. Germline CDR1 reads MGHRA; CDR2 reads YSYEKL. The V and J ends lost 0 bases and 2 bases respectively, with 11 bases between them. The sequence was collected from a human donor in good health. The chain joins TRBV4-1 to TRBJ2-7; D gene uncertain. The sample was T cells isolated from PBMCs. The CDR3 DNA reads TGCGCCAGCAGCCAAGAAGGCGGTCTGCCCTACGAGCAGTACTTC. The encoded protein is CASSQEGGLPYEQYF.